This TCR beta chain was identified in a study of cytomegalovirus exposure and HLA in healthy donors. Healthy donors of bone marrow made up the group. The CDR3 is 19 amino acids. Germline V CDR1 and CDR2: LGHNA, YNFKEQ. V was trimmed by 1 base and J by 2 bases, leaving 18 bases between them. For this clone: Its antigen is undetermined.

Regarding the study as a whole: Earlier analysis looked at TCR beta V segments, and most were productive about 90% or about 30% of the time.

PCR was performed using 60 Vbeta and 13 Jbeta primers. Original processing notes: About 10 million shared chains were among the 65 million to 85 million unique TCR beta chains that a later analysis counted. The method was immunoSEQ multiplex PCR; TCRdb's version includes in-frame clones alone and lacks a portion of them. The V and J calls and clone size come from that table; D and trimming were worked out from the DNA. The sample's table shows under 200,000 clones. This sequence joins TRBV4-2 and TRBJ2-6; D is perhaps TRBD2 (6 bases). This sequence originates from a man aged 30-40 years in good health and CMV-seronegative. The sequenced material came from PBMCs. The CDR3 coding sequence is TGTGCCAGCAGCCAAGTTATAGGGGAACTAGCTACTGGGGCCAACGTCCTGACTTTC. It codes for CASSQVIGELATGANVLTF.